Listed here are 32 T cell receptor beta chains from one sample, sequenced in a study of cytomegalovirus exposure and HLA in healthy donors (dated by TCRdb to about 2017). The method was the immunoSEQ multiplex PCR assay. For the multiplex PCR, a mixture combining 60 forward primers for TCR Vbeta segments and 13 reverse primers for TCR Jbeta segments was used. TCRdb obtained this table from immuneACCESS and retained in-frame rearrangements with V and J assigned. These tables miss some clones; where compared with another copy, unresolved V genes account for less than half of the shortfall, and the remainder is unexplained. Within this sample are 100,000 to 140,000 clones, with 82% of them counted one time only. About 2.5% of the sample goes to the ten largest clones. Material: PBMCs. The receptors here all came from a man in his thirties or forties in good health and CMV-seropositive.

For the CDR3, the DNA is TGTGCCAGCACCCACTCGAAGGGAAACACCATATATTTT. Translating it yields CASTHSKGNTIYF. The chain carries TRBV5-8 and TRBJ1-3, with unresolved D. Deletions cut 6 bases from V and 4 bases from J, with 11 bases between. CDR3 length: 13 amino acids. The germline V gene encodes CDR1 SGHTS and CDR2 YDEGEE.

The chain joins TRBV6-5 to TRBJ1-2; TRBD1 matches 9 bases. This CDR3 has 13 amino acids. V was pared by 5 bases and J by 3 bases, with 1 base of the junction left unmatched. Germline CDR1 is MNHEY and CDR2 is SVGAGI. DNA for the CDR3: TGTGCCAGCAGTCGGGACAGGGACTATGGCTACACCTTC. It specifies CASSRDRDYGYTF.

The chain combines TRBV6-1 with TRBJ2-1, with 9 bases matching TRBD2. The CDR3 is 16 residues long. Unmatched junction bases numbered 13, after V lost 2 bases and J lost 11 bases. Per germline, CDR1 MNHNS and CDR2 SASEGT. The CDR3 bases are TGTGCCAGCAGTGAAACAACCGGGACTAGCCTTTATAAGCAGTTCTTC. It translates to CASSETTGTSLYKQFF.

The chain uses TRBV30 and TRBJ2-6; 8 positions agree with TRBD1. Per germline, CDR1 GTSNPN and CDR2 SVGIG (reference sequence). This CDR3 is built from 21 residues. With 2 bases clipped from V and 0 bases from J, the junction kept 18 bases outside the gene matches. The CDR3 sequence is CAWSPLDREGGIISGANVLTF. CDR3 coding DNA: TGTGCCTGGAGTCCTCTGGACAGGGAAGGGGGCATTATCTCTGGGGCCAACGTCCTGACTTTC. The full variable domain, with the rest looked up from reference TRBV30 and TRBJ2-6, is SQTIHQWPATLVQPVGSPLSLECTVEGTSNPNLYWYRQAAGRGLQLLFYSVGIGQISSEVPQNLSASRPQDRQFILSSKKLLLSDSGFYLCAWSPLDREGGIISGANVLTFGAGSRLTVL.

The CDR3, as DNA: TGTGCCAGCAGCTACCGGACTAGCGGGGGGATCACAGATACGCAGTATTTT. Translating gives CASSYRTSGGITDTQYF. The chain uses TRBV7-9 and TRBJ2-3; 14 nucleotides agree with TRBD2. Losses at the gene ends were 4 bases for V and 2 bases for J; bases not matched to a gene: 5. Germline assignment: CDR1 SEHNR and CDR2 FQNEAQ (reference sequence). The CDR3 extends over 17 amino acids.

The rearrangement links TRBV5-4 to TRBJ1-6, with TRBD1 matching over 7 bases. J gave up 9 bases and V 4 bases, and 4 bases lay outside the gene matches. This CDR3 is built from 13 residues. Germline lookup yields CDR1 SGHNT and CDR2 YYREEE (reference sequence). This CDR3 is CASSLTGTSPLHF. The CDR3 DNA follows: TGTGCCAGCAGCCTGACAGGGACTTCACCCCTCCACTTT. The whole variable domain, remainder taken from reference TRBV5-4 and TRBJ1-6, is ETGVTQSPTHLIKTRGQQVTLRCSSQSGHNTVSWYQQALGQGPQFIFQYYREEENGRGNFPPRFSGLQFPNYSSELNVNALELDDSALYLCASSLTGTSPLHFGNGTRLTVT.

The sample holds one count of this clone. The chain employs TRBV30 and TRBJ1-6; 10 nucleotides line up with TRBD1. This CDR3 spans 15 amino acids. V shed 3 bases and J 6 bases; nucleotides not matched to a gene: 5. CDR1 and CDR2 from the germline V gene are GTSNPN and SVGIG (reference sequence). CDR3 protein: CAWSVDRGFNSPLHF. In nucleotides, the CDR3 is TGTGCCTGGAGCGTGGACAGGGGGTTTAATTCACCCCTCCACTTT.

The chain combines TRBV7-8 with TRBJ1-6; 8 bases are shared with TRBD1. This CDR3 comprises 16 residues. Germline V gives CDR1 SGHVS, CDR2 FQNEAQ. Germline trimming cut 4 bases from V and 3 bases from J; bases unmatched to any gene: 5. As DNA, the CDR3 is TGTGCCAGCAGCTCCGGACAGGGCCTCTATAATTCACCCCTCCACTTT. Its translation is CASSSGQGLYNSPLHF.

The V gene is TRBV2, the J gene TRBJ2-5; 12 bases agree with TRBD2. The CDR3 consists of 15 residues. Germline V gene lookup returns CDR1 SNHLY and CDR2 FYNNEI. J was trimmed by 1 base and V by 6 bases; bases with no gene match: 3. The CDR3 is CASSSSGGAQETQYF. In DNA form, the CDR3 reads TGTGCCAGCAGCTCTAGCGGGGGGGCCCAAGAGACCCAGTACTTC. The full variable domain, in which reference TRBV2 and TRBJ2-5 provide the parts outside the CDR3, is EPEVTQTPSHQVTQMGQEVILRCVPISNHLYFYWYRQILGQKVEFLVSFYNNEISEKSEIFDDQFSVERPDGSNFTLKIRSTKLEDSAMYFCASSSSGGAQETQYFGPGTRLLVL.

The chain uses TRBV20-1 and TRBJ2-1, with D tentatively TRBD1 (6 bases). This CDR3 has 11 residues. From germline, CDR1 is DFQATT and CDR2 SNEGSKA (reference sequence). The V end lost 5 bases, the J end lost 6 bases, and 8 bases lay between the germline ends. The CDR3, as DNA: TGCAGTGCTTGGGACATCAATGAGCAGTTCTTC. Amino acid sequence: CSAWDINEQFF.

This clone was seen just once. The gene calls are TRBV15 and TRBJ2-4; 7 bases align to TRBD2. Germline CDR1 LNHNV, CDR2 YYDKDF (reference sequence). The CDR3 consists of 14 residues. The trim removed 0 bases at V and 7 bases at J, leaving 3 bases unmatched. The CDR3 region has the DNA TGTGCCACCAGCAGAGATAAGGGAGGGAACATTCAGTACTTC. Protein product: CATSRDKGGNIQYF.

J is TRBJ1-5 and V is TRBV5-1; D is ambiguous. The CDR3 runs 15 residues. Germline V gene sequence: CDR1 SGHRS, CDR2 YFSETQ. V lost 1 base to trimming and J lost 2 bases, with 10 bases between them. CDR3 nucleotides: TGCGCCAGCAGCTTGTCCGGGAATGGCAATCAGCCCCAGCATTTT. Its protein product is CASSLSGNGNQPQHF.

CDR3 amino acids: CASSYSTSGGQETQYF. The CDR3 DNA reads TGTGCCAGCAGTTACTCGACTAGCGGGGGACAAGAGACCCAGTACTTC. This chain uses TRBV6-5 with TRBJ2-5, with 12 bases aligning to TRBD2. Trimming took 0 bases from V and 2 from J; bases not matched to a gene: 1. The CDR3 consists of 16 residues. In germline, CDR1 is MNHEY, CDR2 SVGAGI.

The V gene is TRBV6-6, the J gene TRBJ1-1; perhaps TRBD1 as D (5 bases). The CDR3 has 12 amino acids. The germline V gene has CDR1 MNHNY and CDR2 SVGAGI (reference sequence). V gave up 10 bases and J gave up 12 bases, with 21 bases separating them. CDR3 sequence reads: CATGWRQGGSFF. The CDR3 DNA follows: TGTGCCACTGGTTGGCGGCAGGGAGGATCTTTCTTT.

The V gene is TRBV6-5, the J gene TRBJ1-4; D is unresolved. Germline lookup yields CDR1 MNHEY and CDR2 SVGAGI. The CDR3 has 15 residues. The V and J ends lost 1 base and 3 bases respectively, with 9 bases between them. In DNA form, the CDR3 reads TGTGCCAGCAGTTACTGGTATTCGGCTAATGAAAAACTGTTTTTT. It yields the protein CASSYWYSANEKLFF.

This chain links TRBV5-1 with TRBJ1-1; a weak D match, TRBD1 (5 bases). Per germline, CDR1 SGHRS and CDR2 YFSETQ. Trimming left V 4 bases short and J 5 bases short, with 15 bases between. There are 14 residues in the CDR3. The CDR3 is CASSGRPQGTEAFF. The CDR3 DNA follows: TGCGCCAGCAGCGGAAGACCGCAGGGTACTGAAGCTTTCTTT.

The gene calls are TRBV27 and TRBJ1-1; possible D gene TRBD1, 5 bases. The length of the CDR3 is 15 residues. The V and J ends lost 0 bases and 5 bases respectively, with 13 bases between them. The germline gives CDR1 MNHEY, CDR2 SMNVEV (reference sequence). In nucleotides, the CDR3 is TGTGCCAGCAGTTTATCTTCCAGGGCGTCGACTGAAGCTTTCTTT. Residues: CASSLSSRASTEAFF.

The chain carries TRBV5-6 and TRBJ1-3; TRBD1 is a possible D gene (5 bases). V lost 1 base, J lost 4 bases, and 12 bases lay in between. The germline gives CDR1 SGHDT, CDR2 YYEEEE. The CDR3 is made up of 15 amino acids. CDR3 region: CASSLPGVEGNTIYF. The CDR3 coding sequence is TGTGCCAGCAGCTTGCCGGGGGTTGAAGGAAACACCATATATTTT. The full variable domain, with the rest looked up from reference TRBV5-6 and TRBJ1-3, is DAGVTQSPTHLIKTRGQQVTLRCSPKSGHDTVSWYQQALGQGPQFIFQYYEEEERQRGNFPDRFSGHQFPNYSSELNVNALLLGDSALYLCASSLPGVEGNTIYFGEGSWLTVV.

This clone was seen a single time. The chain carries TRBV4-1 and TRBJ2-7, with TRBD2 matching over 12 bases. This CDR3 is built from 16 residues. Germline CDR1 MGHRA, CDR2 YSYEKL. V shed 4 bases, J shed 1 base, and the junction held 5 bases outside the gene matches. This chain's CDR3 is CASSRVLAGGSYEQYF. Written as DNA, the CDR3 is TGCGCCAGCAGCCGGGTACTAGCGGGGGGATCCTACGAGCAGTACTTC.

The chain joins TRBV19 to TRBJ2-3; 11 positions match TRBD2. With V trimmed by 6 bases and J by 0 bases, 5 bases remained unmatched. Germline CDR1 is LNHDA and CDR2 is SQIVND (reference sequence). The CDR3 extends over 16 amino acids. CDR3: CASRKLAGASTDTQYF. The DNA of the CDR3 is TGTGCCAGTAGGAAACTAGCGGGGGCGAGCACAGATACGCAGTATTTT.

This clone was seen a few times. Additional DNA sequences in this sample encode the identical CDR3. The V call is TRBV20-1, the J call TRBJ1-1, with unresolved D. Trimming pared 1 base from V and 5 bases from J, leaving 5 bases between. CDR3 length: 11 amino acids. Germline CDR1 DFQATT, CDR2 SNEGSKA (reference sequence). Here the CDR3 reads CSARGGTEAFF. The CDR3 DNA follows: TGCAGTGCTAGAGGCGGGACTGAAGCTTTCTTT.

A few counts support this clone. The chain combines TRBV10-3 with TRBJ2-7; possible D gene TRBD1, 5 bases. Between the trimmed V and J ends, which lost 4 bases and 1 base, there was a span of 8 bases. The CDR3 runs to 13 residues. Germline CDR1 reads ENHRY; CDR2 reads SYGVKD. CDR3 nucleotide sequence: TGTGCCATCAGTGTTGGACATTCCTACGAGCAGTACTTC. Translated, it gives CAISVGHSYEQYF.

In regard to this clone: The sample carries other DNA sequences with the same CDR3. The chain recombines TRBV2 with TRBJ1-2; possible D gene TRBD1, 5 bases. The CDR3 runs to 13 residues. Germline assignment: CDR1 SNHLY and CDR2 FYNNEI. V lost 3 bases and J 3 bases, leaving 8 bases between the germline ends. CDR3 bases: TGTGCCAGCAGTGACAGGGTCGACTATGGCTACACCTTC. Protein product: CASSDRVDYGYTF.

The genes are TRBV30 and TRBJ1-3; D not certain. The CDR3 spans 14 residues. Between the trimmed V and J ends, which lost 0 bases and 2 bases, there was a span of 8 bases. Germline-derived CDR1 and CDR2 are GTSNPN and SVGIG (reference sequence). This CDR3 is CAWSVLPTGNTIYF. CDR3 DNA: TGTGCCTGGAGTGTACTCCCCACTGGAAACACCATATATTTT.

In DNA form, the CDR3 reads TGTGCCAGCAGCCAGAGGGGGATCCATGGCTACACCTTC. This gives the protein CASSQRGIHGYTF. J is TRBJ1-2 and V is TRBV7-6; weak D call: TRBD1 (6 bases). This CDR3 has 13 residues. Trimming took off 5 bases at V and 6 bases at J, with 13 bases between the two ends. Germline CDR1 SGHVS, CDR2 FNYEAQ. The full variable domain, in which reference TRBV7-6 and TRBJ1-2 provide the parts outside the CDR3, is GAGVSQSPRYKVTKRGQDVALRCDPISGHVSLYWYRQALGQGPEFLTYFNYEAQQDKSGLPNDRFSAERPEGSISTLTIQRTEQRDSAMYRCASSQRGIHGYTFGSGTRLTVV.

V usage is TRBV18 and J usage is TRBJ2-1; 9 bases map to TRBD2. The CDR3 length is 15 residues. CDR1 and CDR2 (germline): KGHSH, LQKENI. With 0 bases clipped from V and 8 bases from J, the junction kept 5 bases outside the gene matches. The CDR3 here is CASSPPGLAGHEQFF. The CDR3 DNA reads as TGTGCCAGCTCACCACCGGGACTAGCTGGTCATGAGCAGTTCTTC.

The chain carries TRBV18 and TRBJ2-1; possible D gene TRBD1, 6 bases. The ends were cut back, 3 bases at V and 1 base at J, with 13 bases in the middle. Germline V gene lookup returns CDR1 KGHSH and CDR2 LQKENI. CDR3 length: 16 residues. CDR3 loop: CASSPGTGISYNEQFF. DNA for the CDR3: TGTGCCAGCTCACCCGGAACAGGGATATCCTACAATGAGCAGTTCTTC.

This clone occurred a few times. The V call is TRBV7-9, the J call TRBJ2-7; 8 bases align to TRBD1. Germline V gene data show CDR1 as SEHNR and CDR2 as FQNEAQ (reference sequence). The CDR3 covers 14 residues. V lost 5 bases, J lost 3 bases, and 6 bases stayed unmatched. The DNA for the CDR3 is TGTGCCAGCAGCCCCAGGGACAGGTTCTACGAGCAGTACTTC. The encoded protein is CASSPRDRFYEQYF.

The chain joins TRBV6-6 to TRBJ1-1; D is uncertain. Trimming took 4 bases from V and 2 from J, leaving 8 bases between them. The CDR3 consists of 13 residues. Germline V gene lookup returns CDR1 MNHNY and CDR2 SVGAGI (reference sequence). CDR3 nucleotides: TGTGCCAGCAGTTTAGATTATAACACTGAAGCTTTCTTT. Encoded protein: CASSLDYNTEAFF.

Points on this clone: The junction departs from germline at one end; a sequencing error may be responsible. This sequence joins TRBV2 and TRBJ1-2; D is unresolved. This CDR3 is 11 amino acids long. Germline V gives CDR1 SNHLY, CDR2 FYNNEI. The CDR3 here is CAGKVEAASKF. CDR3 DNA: TGTGCCGGCAAGGTTGAGGCAGCATCGAAATTC. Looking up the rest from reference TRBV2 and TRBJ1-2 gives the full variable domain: EPEVTQTPSHQVTQMGQEVILRCVPISNHLYFYWYRQILGQKVEFLVSFYNNEISEKSEIFDDQFSVERPDGSNFTLKIRSTKLEDSAMYFCAGKVEAASKFGSGTRLTVV.

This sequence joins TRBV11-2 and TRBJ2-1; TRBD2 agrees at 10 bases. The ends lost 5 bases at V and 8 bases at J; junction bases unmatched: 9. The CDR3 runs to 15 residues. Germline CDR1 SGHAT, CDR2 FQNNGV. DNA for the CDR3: TGTGCCAGCAGCCTAAGCGGGGGGGCCTTATATGAGCAGTTCTTC. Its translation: CASSLSGGALYEQFF.

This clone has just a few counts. The CDR3 region has the DNA TGTGCCAGCACGCCGGGTTTGGGCACTGAAGCTTTCTTT. Translation gives CASTPGLGTEAFF. This chain links TRBV7-9 with TRBJ1-1, with no clear D. The CDR3 totals 13 residues. Per germline, CDR1 SEHNR and CDR2 FQNEAQ (reference sequence). V was trimmed by 7 bases and J by 4 bases, leaving 13 bases between them.